Shown below are 18 T cell receptor beta chains from a single sample sequenced in a study of vaccination and CD4 T cells after COVID-19. Cultured CD4+ T-cell DNA underwent Oncomine TCR Beta short-read sequencing. TCRdb called the PCR reads again in MiXCR, with one record for every CDR3 protein. The table lists some 11,000 distinct CDR3 sequences, 45% to 50% of them singletons. Treatment meaning: roughly ten-day PBMC culture with coronavirus spike peptide pools or control peptides (ViraFEST assay). The antigens for these receptors are not known. Specimen: CD4+ T cells from blood, cultured in vitro. The source is a human donor who had recovered from COVID-19.

V gene TRBV20-1 combines with J gene TRBJ1-6; no definite D call. Germline assignment: CDR1 DFQATT and CDR2 SNEGSKA (reference sequence). The CDR3 length is 13 residues. Trimming stripped 3 bases from V and 8 bases from J, with 11 bases between. The CDR3 region has the DNA TGCAGTGCTAGTCCCCGAATGGATTCACCCCTCCACTTT. Its protein product is CSASPRMDSPLHF.

The chain recombines TRBV6-5 with TRBJ1-2, with TRBD1 as a possible D gene (6 bases). Trimming pared 4 bases from V and 8 bases from J, leaving 26 bases between. This CDR3 region has 17 residues. Germline CDR1 reads MNHEY; CDR2 reads SVGAGI. CDR3 region: CASSSRGAGALPSGYTF. The CDR3, as DNA: TGTGCCAGCAGTTCACGAGGGGCAGGGGCACTCCCTAGCGGCTACACCTTC.

The chain is built from TRBV30 and TRBJ1-5; perhaps TRBD1 as D (5 bases). The V gene lost 4 bases and the J gene lost 2 bases, with 9 bases spanning the gap. The CDR3 spans 13 residues. CDR1 and CDR2 from the germline V gene are GTSNPN and SVGIG (reference sequence). CDR3 region: CAWNRDGNQPQHF. In DNA, the CDR3 is TGTGCCTGGAATAGGGACGGCAATCAGCCCCAGCATTTT.

The chain is built from TRBV24-1 and TRBJ2-7; TRBD2 is a possible D gene (7 bases). CDR1 is KGHDR and CDR2 is SFDVKD in the germline V gene. CDR3 length: 15 amino acids. V lost 5 bases, J lost 1 base, and 14 bases lay in between. CDR3 protein: CATSARGGGSYEQYF. As DNA, the CDR3 is TGTGCCACCAGTGCCCGGGGAGGGGGATCCTACGAGCAGTACTTC.

This clonotype has just a few counts. J is TRBJ2-4 and V is TRBV2; D not resolved. The V gene's germline CDR1 is SNHLY and CDR2 FYNNEI. This CDR3 comprises 11 residues. Trimming removed 6 bases at V and 7 bases at J, with 7 bases between. The CDR3 nucleotides are TGTGCCAGCAGCATACAGAACATTCAGTACTTC. It codes for CASSIQNIQYF.

The chain uses TRBV4-1 and TRBJ1-2; 12 bases map to TRBD1. CDR1 is MGHRA, CDR2 YSYEKL, per germline. The length of the CDR3 is 17 residues. The trim removed 4 bases at V and 2 bases at J, leaving 8 bases unmatched. CDR3 nucleotides: TGCGCCAGCAGCCGTACCGGGACAGGGGGCTTAAACTATGGCTACACCTTC. This gives the protein CASSRTGTGGLNYGYTF.

This clonotype was counted between two and nine times. The CDR3 protein is CASSLRITDTQYF. The CDR3 DNA reads as TGTGCCAGCAGTTTGCGAATCACAGATACGCAGTATTTT. V is TRBV27 and J is TRBJ2-3; D is unclear. The V and J ends lost 3 bases and 2 bases respectively, with 6 bases between them. CDR3 length: 13 amino acids. Germline CDR1 MNHEY, CDR2 SMNVEV (reference sequence).

Concerning this clonotype itself: Sequence at one end of the junction differs from germline and may be a read error. The rearrangement links TRBV7-7 to TRBJ2-2; perhaps TRBD2 as D (5 bases). Germline CDR1 and CDR2: SSHAT and FNYEAQ (reference sequence). The CDR3 runs 14 residues. The CDR3 is CASSVGVTTGELFF. In nucleotides, the CDR3 is TGTGCTAGCAGCGTGGGAGTTACCACCGGGGAGCTGTTTTTT. Full variable domain (missing parts from reference TRBV7-7 and TRBJ2-2): GAGVSQSPRYKVTKRGQDVTLRCDPISSHATLYWYQQALGQGPEFLTYFNYEAQPDKSGLPSDRFSAERPEGSISTLTIQRTEQRDSAMYRCASSVGVTTGELFFGEGSRLTVL.

The rearrangement uses TRBV24-1 and TRBJ2-5, with 10 bases matching TRBD2. The CDR3 is 15 amino acids. V shed 5 bases, J shed 1 base, and the junction held 3 bases outside the gene matches. Germline assignment: CDR1 KGHDR and CDR2 SFDVKD. CDR3 nucleotides: TGTGCCACCAGTGCGCTAGCGGGAGTCCAAGAGACCCAGTACTTC. Amino acids: CATSALAGVQETQYF.

V gene TRBV7-2 combines with J gene TRBJ2-2, with TRBD2 matching 11 bases. The CDR3 has 16 residues. Per the germline V gene, CDR1 is SGHTA and CDR2 is FQGNSA. V shed 5 bases and J 7 bases; nucleotides not matched to a gene: 9. In nucleotides, the CDR3 is TGTGCCAGCAGCCGACGACTAGCGGGAATTAACGGGGAGCTGTTTTTT. Protein sequence: CASSRRLAGINGELFF. The variable domain in full, completed from reference TRBV7-2 and TRBJ2-2, reads GAGVSQSPSNKVTEKGKDVELRCDPISGHTALYWYRQSLGQGLEFLIYFQGNSAPDKSGLPSDRFSAERTGGSVSTLTIQRTQQEDSAVYLCASSRRLAGINGELFFGEGSRLTVL.

This chain uses TRBV7-2 with TRBJ1-5, with 8 bases aligning to TRBD1. The CDR3 is 15 residues long. The V gene's germline CDR1 is SGHTA and CDR2 FQGNSA. The J segment lost 6 bases and the V segment lost 5 bases, leaving 9 bases of the junction unmatched. CDR3 bases: TGTGCCAGCAGCCCTGTTCAGGGGGCAAGTCAGCCCCAGCATTTT. This sequence encodes CASSPVQGASQPQHF.

This sequence joins TRBV15 and TRBJ2-1; D is unclear. The CDR3 runs 13 residues. Germline V gene sequence: CDR1 LNHNV, CDR2 YYDKDF (reference sequence). V was shortened by 1 base and J by 6 bases, with 7 bases between the two germline ends. CDR3 DNA sequence: TGTGCCACCAGCAGAGTTGCGGTCAATGAGCAGTTCTTC. It specifies CATSRVAVNEQFF. The full variable domain, in which reference TRBV15 and TRBJ2-1 provide the parts outside the CDR3, is DAMVIQNPRYQVTQFGKPVTLSCSQTLNHNVMYWYQQKSSQAPKLLFHYYDKDFNNEADTPDNFQSRRPNTSFCFLDIRSPGLGDTAMYLCATSRVAVNEQFFGPGTRLTVL.

The V gene is TRBV20-1, the J gene TRBJ1-6; the D gene is possibly TRBD1 (6 bases). Germline lookup yields CDR1 DFQATT and CDR2 SNEGSKA (reference sequence). CDR3 length equals 15 residues. The ends were cut back, 6 bases at V and 6 bases at J, with 18 bases in the middle. Written as DNA, the CDR3 is TGCAGTGCCCAATCGCCAGGGGTTGCTAATTCACCCCTCCACTTT. It codes for CSAQSPGVANSPLHF.

The chain couples TRBV28 to TRBJ1-6, with D unresolved. This CDR3 contains 15 residues. Germline CDR1 MDHEN, CDR2 SYDVKM. Trimming left V 7 bases short and J 5 bases short, with 15 bases between. CDR3 bases: TGTGCCAGCAAGACCCTCCGGGAGGATAATTCACCCCTCCACTTT. It specifies CASKTLREDNSPLHF.

The V and J genes are TRBV20-1 and TRBJ2-3; the D is unclear. There are 13 residues in the CDR3. Germline V gene sequence: CDR1 DFQATT, CDR2 SNEGSKA (reference sequence). This chain's CDR3 is CRCSALRTDTQYF. For the CDR3, the DNA is TGCAGGTGTTCAGCACTTCGCACAGATACGCAGTATTTT.

The chain links TRBV20-1 to TRBJ1-1; no firm D call. Trimming stripped 6 bases from V and 9 bases from J, with 14 bases between. The germline V gene encodes CDR1 DFQATT and CDR2 SNEGSKA (reference sequence). The CDR3 is made up of 11 amino acids. The CDR3 DNA is TGCAGTGCCGGGAAGCTGTCCCAAGCTTTCTTT. It specifies CSAGKLSQAFF.

This clonotype was observed a few times. V usage is TRBV6-5 and J usage is TRBJ1-4, with D possibly TRBD1 on 5 matching bases. Trimming cost V 2 bases and J 8 bases, with 12 bases left between them. The CDR3 totals 14 residues. Germline CDR1 MNHEY, CDR2 SVGAGI. CDR3 nucleotide sequence: TGTGCCAGCAGTTACCCGGGTGGGGACGAAAAACTGTTTTTT. Translating gives CASSYPGGDEKLFF.

This clonotype was counted only a few times. CDR3 residues: CSASSGGNQPQHF. The CDR3 region has the DNA TGCAGTGCTAGCTCCGGGGGCAATCAGCCCCAGCATTTT. The V gene is TRBV20-1, the J gene TRBJ1-5; D is unresolved. The CDR3 covers 13 residues. Germline loops: CDR1 DFQATT, CDR2 SNEGSKA (reference sequence). V was cut by 3 bases and J by 2 bases, with 8 bases left in between.